This T cell receptor beta chain appears in the sequencing data of a study of cytomegalovirus exposure and HLA in healthy donors. As regards this clone: Antigen unknown.

The PCR employed 60 Vbeta primers together with 13 Jbeta primers. Repertoires were generated with immunoSEQ multiplex PCR, while TCRdb's copy carries only in-frame clones and drops some. Seen here are more than 120,000 clones, 75% to 90% observed once, and the top ten hold roughly 2.8%. Study-wide results and caveats: For most subjects, TCR beta sequences were reported to predict HLA-A and HLA-B alleles with accuracy.

The germline gives CDR1 SEHNR, CDR2 FQNEAQ (reference sequence). The CDR3 covers 15 residues. With 5 bases clipped from V and 6 bases from J, the junction kept 10 bases outside the gene matches. The sequence was collected from a woman in her twenties or thirties in good health and CMV-seronegative. The sequenced sample was PBMCs. V usage is TRBV7-9 and J usage is TRBJ2-1, with 7 bases fitting TRBD2. CDR3 amino acids: CASSPAVAGLNEQFF. The DNA of the CDR3 is TGTGCCAGCAGCCCCGCAGTAGCGGGCCTCAATGAGCAGTTCTTC.